This entry lists 25 T cell receptor beta chains sequenced from one sample in a study of shared clonotypes between healthy human individuals. The table came from immunoSEQ multiplex PCR; TCRdb's copy has only in-frame clones and leaves some out. The sample includes around 510,000 clones, about 96% of them seen just once. Material for sequencing was naive CD4+ T cells sorted from blood. Subset here: CD45RA+ positively selected. Receptor source: a woman aged 25 to 45 in good health.

This chain joins TRBV5-1 and TRBJ2-2; unclear D gene. V gave up 3 bases and J gave up 5 bases, with 17 bases separating them. The CDR3 spans 16 residues. CDR1 is SGHRS and CDR2 is YFSETQ in the germline V gene. The CDR3 loop reads CASSSSWEGWTGELFF. CDR3 sequence (DNA): TGCGCCAGCAGCTCCTCCTGGGAAGGGTGGACCGGGGAGCTGTTTTTT.

The chain employs TRBV9 and TRBJ2-7; TRBD2 matches at 7 bases. J lost 3 bases, V lost 0 bases, and 6 bases had no gene match. The CDR3 runs 15 residues. Per germline, CDR1 SGDLS and CDR2 YYNGEE. CDR3 nucleotide sequence: TGTGCCAGCAGCGTAGATCCTAGCGGTAGCTACGAGCAGTACTTC. Translating it yields CASSVDPSGSYEQYF.

V and J are TRBV4-2 and TRBJ1-1; maybe TRBD1 (5 bases). The germline V gene has CDR1 LGHNA and CDR2 YNFKEQ. V was pared by 1 base and J by 8 bases, with 20 bases between. This CDR3 contains 16 residues. DNA of the CDR3: TGTGCCAGCAGCCAAGTCTCGGACACCTCGGGTCTGGAAGCTTTCTTT. As protein: CASSQVSDTSGLEAFF.

The gene calls are TRBV4-1 and TRBJ2-4; 7 bases line up with TRBD1. The CDR3 runs 16 residues. The germline CDR1 and CDR2 sequences are MGHRA and YSYEKL. J lost 3 bases, V lost 0 bases, and 5 bases had no gene match. The CDR3 nucleotides read TGCGCCAGCAGCCAAGAGACAGGGTCAGGCAAAAACATTCAGTACTTC. Amino acids: CASSQETGSGKNIQYF.

The chain combines TRBV7-2 with TRBJ2-3; 10 bases match TRBD2. The CDR3 totals 16 residues. The germline V gene encodes CDR1 SGHTA and CDR2 FQGNSA. V lost 1 base and J lost 2; bases outside the gene matches: 3. The CDR3 DNA reads TGTGCCAGCAGCTTAGGCCTAGCGGGAGACACAGATACGCAGTATTTT. Residues: CASSLGLAGDTDTQYF.

This clone was detected only once. The CDR3 region is CASSIADREAFF. The DNA for the CDR3 is TGTGCCAGTAGTATCGCCGACAGGGAAGCTTTCTTT. The chain couples TRBV19 to TRBJ1-1; a possible D gene is TRBD1 (6 bases). CDR3 length equals 12 residues. V was cut by 3 bases and J by 8 bases, with 10 bases left in between. Per the germline V gene, CDR1 is LNHDA and CDR2 is SQIVND (reference sequence).

This chain connects TRBV7-6 to TRBJ2-7; TRBD2 agrees at 7 bases. V shed 5 bases and J 6 bases; nucleotides not matched to a gene: 7. This CDR3 spans 13 amino acids. Germline CDR1 is SGHVS and CDR2 is FNYEAQ. Written as DNA, the CDR3 is TGTGCCAGCAGCCCCCGTGGGGGGGGCGAGCAGTACTTC. Translation: CASSPRGGGEQYF.

The rearrangement joins TRBV5-4 to TRBJ2-1, with 11 bases aligning to TRBD2. The V gene's germline CDR1 is SGHNT and CDR2 YYREEE (reference sequence). CDR3 size: 15 residues. V lost 4 bases, J lost 9 bases, and 9 bases stayed unmatched. The CDR3 reads CASSRQTSGNVEQFF. CDR3 bases: TGTGCCAGCAGCCGGCAGACTAGCGGGAATGTTGAGCAGTTCTTC.

The gene calls are TRBV7-2 and TRBJ1-1; 10 bases are a match to TRBD1. The germline gives CDR1 SGHTA, CDR2 FQGNSA. There are 18 residues in the CDR3. After removal of 0 bases from V and 3 bases from J, the junction contained 10 bases not matched to a gene. Here the CDR3 DNA reads TGTGCCAGCAGCTTAGCCGGGACAGGGGTCGCTAGGTACACTGAAGCTTTCTTT. This gives the protein CASSLAGTGVARYTEAFF. Combining the CDR3 with reference TRBV7-2 and TRBJ1-1 gives the whole variable domain GAGVSQSPSNKVTEKGKDVELRCDPISGHTALYWYRQSLGQGLEFLIYFQGNSAPDKSGLPSDRFSAERTGGSVSTLTIQRTQQEDSAVYLCASSLAGTGVARYTEAFFGQGTRLTVV.

The rearrangement uses TRBV4-1 and TRBJ2-1; 8 bases are a match to TRBD2. There are 17 residues in the CDR3. Germline CDR1 and CDR2: MGHRA and YSYEKL. V shed 1 base and J 5 bases; nucleotides not matched to a gene: 10. Written as DNA, the CDR3 is TGCGCCAGCAGCCAAGGACTAGCGTTTGGGTCTCACAATGAGCAGTTCTTC. This sequence encodes CASSQGLAFGSHNEQFF.

CDR3 sequence: CASSLGAQGHLFF. In DNA form, the CDR3 reads TGTGCCAGCAGTTTGGGGGCCCAGGGTCATCTGTTCTTC. J is TRBJ2-1 and V is TRBV28; D possibly corresponds to TRBD1 (6 bases). CDR1 MDHEN and CDR2 SYDVKM come from the germline V gene. This CDR3 is built from 13 residues. Trimming removed 3 bases from V and 15 bases from J, with 18 bases in between.

V usage is TRBV18 and J usage is TRBJ2-5, with 9 bases that match TRBD2. Germline CDR1 is KGHSH and CDR2 is LQKENI. V lost 5 bases, J lost 4 bases, and 8 bases stayed unmatched. This CDR3 has 15 amino acids. CDR3 DNA sequence: TGTGCCAGCTCAAGACCGGGACTAGCCGGAGAGACCCAGTACTTC. Translating it yields CASSRPGLAGETQYF.

The rearrangement joins TRBV15 to TRBJ1-4; D not resolved. V was clipped by 3 bases and J by 6 bases, with 11 bases between them. The V gene's germline CDR1 is LNHNV and CDR2 YYDKDF (reference sequence). This CDR3 is built from 14 residues. The CDR3 loop reads CATSRKLSDEKLFF. CDR3 coding DNA: TGTGCCACCAGCAGGAAATTATCGGATGAAAAACTGTTTTTT. The whole variable domain, remainder taken from reference TRBV15 and TRBJ1-4, is DAMVIQNPRYQVTQFGKPVTLSCSQTLNHNVMYWYQQKSSQAPKLLFHYYDKDFNNEADTPDNFQSRRPNTSFCFLDIRSPGLGDTAMYLCATSRKLSDEKLFFGSGTQLSVL.

This chain connects TRBV19 to TRBJ1-5; D unresolved. Germline V gene data show CDR1 as LNHDA and CDR2 as SQIVND (reference sequence). This CDR3 is built from 12 residues. Between the trimmed V and J ends, which lost 3 bases and 7 bases, there was a span of 7 bases. CDR3 DNA: TGTGCCAGTAGTATGAGGGAGCAGCCCCAGCATTTT. Its protein is CASSMREQPQHF.

The chain employs TRBV28 and TRBJ1-2, with TRBD1 identical over 9 bases. The CDR3 covers 16 residues. CDR1 MDHEN and CDR2 SYDVKM come from the germline V gene. J lost 5 bases, V lost 4 bases, and 11 bases had no gene match. The CDR3 coding sequence is TGTGCCAGCAGTTACTCTTCGGGGACAGGGACTTATGGCTACACCTTC. Its translation: CASSYSSGTGTYGYTF.

The chain joins TRBV18 to TRBJ2-5; D call uncertain. Germline CDR1 reads KGHSH; CDR2 reads LQKENI. V was cut by 3 bases and J by 2 bases, with 10 bases left in between. The CDR3 spans 14 residues. CDR3 amino acids: CASSPFGPQETQYF. CDR3 DNA sequence: TGTGCCAGCTCACCTTTTGGGCCACAAGAGACCCAGTACTTC.

This chain connects TRBV28 to TRBJ1-2, with D possibly being TRBD1 (5 bases). This CDR3 region has 17 residues. CDR1 is MDHEN and CDR2 is SYDVKM in the germline V gene. V shed 6 bases and J shed 6 bases, with 26 bases lying between them. This chain's CDR3 is CASSRPPRVSGRHGYTF. In nucleotides, the CDR3 is TGTGCCAGCAGCCGACCCCCCCGCGTGTCAGGGCGTCATGGCTACACCTTC.

The chain has TRBV7-2 and TRBJ2-1; 11 bases are a match to TRBD2. The CDR3 has 18 amino acids. CDR1 is SGHTA and CDR2 is FQGNSA in the germline V gene. V was clipped by 5 bases and J by 5 bases; unmatched bases: 14. CDR3 sequence (DNA): TGTGCCAGCAGCCTACTAGCGGGGGCCCGGGCCGGAAACAATGAGCAGTTCTTC. Amino acid sequence: CASSLLAGARAGNNEQFF.

The V and J genes are TRBV7-2 and TRBJ2-7; perhaps TRBD2 as D (6 bases). Germline CDR1 and CDR2: SGHTA and FQGNSA. The V and J ends lost 5 bases and 1 base respectively, with 9 bases between them. The CDR3 extends over 13 amino acids. CDR3 DNA: TGTGCCAGCAGCGGGGGGTGGTCCTACGAGCAGTACTTC. It encodes CASSGGWSYEQYF. Using reference TRBV7-2 and TRBJ2-7 for the parts outside the CDR3, the full variable domain is GAGVSQSPSNKVTEKGKDVELRCDPISGHTALYWYRQSLGQGLEFLIYFQGNSAPDKSGLPSDRFSAERTGGSVSTLTIQRTQQEDSAVYLCASSGGWSYEQYFGPGTRLTVT.

This sequence joins TRBV10-2 and TRBJ2-2; 11 positions match TRBD2. From germline, CDR1 is WSHSY and CDR2 SAAADI. V trimming: 9 bases; J trimming: 2 bases; junction bases outside the gene matches: 2. The length of the CDR3 is 14 residues. The CDR3 bases are TGCGCCAGGGGGACTAGCGGAAACACCGGGGAGCTGTTTTTT. Protein sequence: CARGTSGNTGELFF.

The chain is built from TRBV18 and TRBJ2-7, with TRBD1 matching over 8 bases. Germline V gene data show CDR1 as KGHSH and CDR2 as LQKENI. The CDR3 sequence is 15 residues long. V lost 4 bases to trimming and J lost 2 bases; unmatched junction nucleotides: 7. The CDR3 DNA sequence: TGTGCCAGCTCACTGGGACAGGACTACGCCTACGAGCAGTACTTC. Its translation is CASSLGQDYAYEQYF. The full variable domain, its missing parts supplied by reference TRBV18 and TRBJ2-7, is NAGVMQNPRHLVRRRGQEARLRCSPMKGHSHVYWYRQLPEEGLKFMVYLQKENIIDESGMPKERFSAEFPKEGPSILRIQQVVRGDSAAYFCASSLGQDYAYEQYFGPGTRLTVT.

The chain has TRBV28 and TRBJ2-1; 7 bases fit TRBD2. Germline V gene sequence: CDR1 MDHEN, CDR2 SYDVKM. The CDR3 runs 11 residues. The ends lost 2 bases at V and 15 bases at J; junction bases unmatched: 4. CDR3 residues: CASSLGGSPFF. The CDR3 bases are TGTGCCAGCAGTTTAGGCGGGAGCCCGTTCTTC.

The gene calls are TRBV28 and TRBJ2-7, with D unresolved. The CDR3 loop spans 12 amino acids. The V and J ends lost 6 bases and 4 bases respectively, with 10 bases between them. Germline V gene lookup returns CDR1 MDHEN and CDR2 SYDVKM. This CDR3 is CASSLVVYEQYF. Written as DNA, the CDR3 is TGTGCCAGCAGCCTAGTGGTGTACGAGCAGTACTTC.

V usage is TRBV10-1 and J usage is TRBJ1-1, with unresolved D. V shed 10 bases and J shed 5 bases, with 14 bases lying between them. Germline V gene sequence: CDR1 WNHNN, CDR2 SYGVQD (reference sequence). The CDR3 extends over 12 amino acids. In nucleotides, the CDR3 is TGCGCCACCCCCCCCGTGGGAACTGAAGCTTTCTTT. Amino acids: CATPPVGTEAFF.

The rearrangement joins TRBV9 to TRBJ2-1; D might be TRBD1 (5 bases). The CDR3 runs to 14 residues. V was shortened by 0 bases and J by 10 bases, with 14 bases between the two germline ends. Germline lookup yields CDR1 SGDLS and CDR2 YYNGEE. The CDR3 sequence is CASSVEERAGEQFF. CDR3 coding DNA: TGTGCCAGCAGCGTAGAGGAAAGGGCAGGGGAGCAGTTCTTC.